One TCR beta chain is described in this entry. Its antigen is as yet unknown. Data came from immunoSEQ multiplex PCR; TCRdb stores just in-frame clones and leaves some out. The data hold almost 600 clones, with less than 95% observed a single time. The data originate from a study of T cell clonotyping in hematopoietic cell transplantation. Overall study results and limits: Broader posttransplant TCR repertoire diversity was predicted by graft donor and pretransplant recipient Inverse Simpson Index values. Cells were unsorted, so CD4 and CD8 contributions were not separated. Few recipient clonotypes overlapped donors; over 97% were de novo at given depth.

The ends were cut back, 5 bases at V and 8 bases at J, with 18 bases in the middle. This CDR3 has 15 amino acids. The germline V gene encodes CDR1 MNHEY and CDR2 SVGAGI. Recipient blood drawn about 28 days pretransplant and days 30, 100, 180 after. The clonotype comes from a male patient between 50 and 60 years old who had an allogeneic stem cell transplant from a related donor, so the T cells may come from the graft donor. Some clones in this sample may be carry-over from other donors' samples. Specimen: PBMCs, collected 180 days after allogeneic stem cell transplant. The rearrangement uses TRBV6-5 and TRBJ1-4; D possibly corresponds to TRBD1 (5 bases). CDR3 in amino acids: CASSPTPGSGEKLFF. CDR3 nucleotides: TGTGCCAGCAGTCCCACCCCAGGGTCGGGGGAAAAACTGTTTTTT.